The 13 T cell receptor beta chains given below trace back to one sample, sequenced in a study of blood T cell repertoires in COVID-19. Only in-frame clones appear in the TCRdb table, and some are missing; sequencing was by immunoSEQ multiplex PCR. This sample has some 210,000 clones, with roughly four fifths found just once. The material sequenced was peripheral blood. These receptors came from a woman aged 40 to 55 with acute or convalescent COVID-19.

The V gene is TRBV12-5, the J gene TRBJ2-7, with no clear D. The germline V and J ends were trimmed by 0 bases and 2 bases, with 8 bases remaining between them. The germline CDR1 and CDR2 sequences are LGHNT and FRNRAP. CDR3 length: 14 residues. DNA of the CDR3: TGTGCTAGTGGTTTGGTATTAAATCCCTACGAGCAGTACTTC. Encoded protein: CASGLVLNPYEQYF.

This sequence joins TRBV6-1 and TRBJ2-7; 12 bases agree with TRBD2. This CDR3 region has 16 residues. CDR1 MNHNS and CDR2 SASEGT come from the germline V gene. Trimming at V came to 2 bases and at J to 7 bases, leaving 9 bases not matched to a gene. CDR3 sequence (DNA): TGTGCCAGCAGTGAAAGGAGACTAGCGGGAGTCGGTGAGCAGTACTTC. Protein product: CASSERRLAGVGEQYF.

CDR3 residues: CASRGGTGFTGELFF. The CDR3 nucleotides read TGTGCCAGCAGGGGCGGGACAGGGTTCACCGGGGAGCTGTTTTTT. The chain uses TRBV7-9 and TRBJ2-2; 9 nucleotides agree with TRBD1. Losses at the gene ends were 6 bases for V and 4 bases for J; bases not matched to a gene: 6. CDR3 length: 15 amino acids. CDR1 is SEHNR, CDR2 FQNEAQ, per germline (reference sequence). Based on the CDR3 plus reference TRBV7-9 and TRBJ2-2, the full variable domain is DTGVSQNPRHKITKRGQNVTFRCDPISEHNRLYWYRQTLGQGPEFLTYFQNEAQLEKSRLLSDRFSAERPKGSFSTLEIQRTEQGDSAMYLCASRGGTGFTGELFFGEGSRLTVL.

The gene calls are TRBV18 and TRBJ2-3; no clear D. CDR1 and CDR2 from the germline V gene are KGHSH and LQKENI. The CDR3 is 11 residues long. Trimming left V 6 bases short and J 2 bases short, with 3 bases between. CDR3 in DNA: TGTGCCAGCTCTATCACAGATACGCAGTATTTT. Protein: CASSITDTQYF.

Only a few counts were recorded for this clone. The chain employs TRBV5-1 and TRBJ1-2, with TRBD1 as a possible D gene (5 bases). Trimming removed 2 bases from V and 0 bases from J, with 14 bases in between. CDR3 size: 16 residues. In germline, CDR1 is SGHRS, CDR2 YFSETQ. In DNA, the CDR3 is TGCGCCAGCAGCTTAGGACAAGATAGGACTAACTATGGCTACACCTTC. Protein product: CASSLGQDRTNYGYTF.

In its sample, this clone was seen a few times. The chain couples TRBV4-3 to TRBJ2-1, with D maybe TRBD2 (5 bases). V gave up 2 bases and J gave up 9 bases, with 11 bases separating them. This CDR3 has 13 residues. CDR1 LGHNA and CDR2 YSLEER come from the germline V gene. The CDR3 loop is CASSQREFAEQFF. DNA of the CDR3: TGCGCCAGCAGCCAACGGGAATTCGCTGAGCAGTTCTTC.

The chain carries TRBV7-2 and TRBJ1-3; D remains unclear. The CDR3 totals 15 residues. Germline CDR1 is SGHTA and CDR2 is FQGNSA. Trimming removed 2 bases at V and 0 bases at J, with 8 bases between. The CDR3 is CASSLYVSSGNTIYF. CDR3 nucleotide sequence: TGTGCCAGCAGCTTATACGTGAGCTCTGGAAACACCATATATTTT.

V is TRBV27 and J is TRBJ2-7; TRBD2 matches 8 bases. V shed 5 bases, J shed 4 bases, and the junction held 16 bases outside the gene matches. The V gene's germline CDR1 is MNHEY and CDR2 SMNVEV (reference sequence). The CDR3 is 17 amino acids. CDR3 loop: CASSPVVRGADNYEQYF. CDR3 coding DNA: TGTGCCAGCAGTCCTGTTGTGCGGGGGGCGGATAATTACGAGCAGTACTTC.

J is TRBJ2-3 and V is TRBV7-3, with 10 bases aligning to TRBD2. The CDR3 totals 15 residues. The germline CDR1 and CDR2 sequences are SGHTA and FQGTGA. Trimming took 0 bases from V and 10 from J; bases not matched to a gene: 7. The CDR3, as DNA: TGTGCCAGCAGCTTAACGCCGGATGGACTAGCGGCGCAGTATTTT. It is translated as CASSLTPDGLAAQYF. The complete variable domain, with remaining parts taken from reference TRBV7-3 and TRBJ2-3, reads GAGVSQTPSNKVTEKGKYVELRCDPISGHTALYWYRQSLGQGPEFLIYFQGTGAADDSGLPNDRFFAVRPEGSVSTLKIQRTERGDSAVYLCASSLTPDGLAAQYFGPGTRLTVL.

V and J are TRBV4-1 and TRBJ1-2, with D unclear. The CDR3 is made up of 14 amino acids. With 2 bases removed from V and 4 bases from J, the gap between germline ends came to 11 bases. Germline V lookup: CDR1 MGHRA, CDR2 YSYEKL. The CDR3 loop reads CASSQPTESYGYTF. The CDR3 coding sequence is TGCGCCAGCAGCCAACCCACAGAGTCCTATGGCTACACCTTC.

The chain employs TRBV24-1 and TRBJ2-1, with TRBD1 identical over 8 bases. There are 12 residues in the CDR3. V shed 10 bases and J 6 bases; nucleotides not matched to a gene: 4. Germline values: CDR1 KGHDR, CDR2 SFDVKD. DNA for the CDR3: TGTGCCACGGGGACAGGAACCAATGAGCAGTTCTTC. This codes for CATGTGTNEQFF.

The V and J genes are TRBV5-1 and TRBJ1-2; no firm D call. This CDR3 region has 12 residues. Germline CDR1 and CDR2: SGHRS and YFSETQ. The V end was cut by 4 bases, the J end by 3 bases, with 7 bases between. Here the CDR3 reads CASSELHYGYTF. As DNA, the CDR3 is TGCGCCAGCAGCGAACTGCACTATGGCTACACCTTC.

The rearrangement uses TRBV5-6 and TRBJ1-2; D perhaps matches TRBD1 (5 bases). V was pared by 2 bases and J by 3 bases, with 11 bases between. In germline, CDR1 is SGHDT, CDR2 YYEEEE. This CDR3 comprises 14 residues. The CDR3 spells CASSLLQAYYGYTF. DNA for the CDR3: TGTGCCAGCAGCTTATTACAGGCCTACTATGGCTACACCTTC.